The next 3 T cell receptor beta chains were all read from a single sample in a study of T cell changes during pregnancy in multiple sclerosis. The table came from immunoSEQ multiplex PCR; TCRdb's copy has only in-frame clones and leaves some out. In the table there are some 100,000 clones, 94% of which are singletons. The starting material was peripheral blood, obtained before pregnancy. All receptors come from a female donor with multiple sclerosis, enrolled in a pregnancy study.

The CDR3 DNA reads TGTGCCAGTACCTCGAGGTCGGGACTCTCTAATGAAAAACTGTTTTTT. Protein product: CASTSRSGLSNEKLFF. This rearrangement joins TRBV19 to TRBJ1-4; possible D gene TRBD1, 5 bases. The CDR3 contains 16 residues. The germline V gene encodes CDR1 LNHDA and CDR2 SQIVND (reference sequence). Trimming shortened V by 7 bases and J by 3 bases, and 18 bases separated the two germline ends.

The table lists this clone with a few counts. V usage is TRBV6-1 and J usage is TRBJ1-2; 7 nucleotides line up with TRBD1. There are 15 residues in the CDR3. V lost 1 base and J lost 5; bases outside the gene matches: 7. Germline V gives CDR1 MNHNS, CDR2 SASEGT. The CDR3 reads CASSEVATGRYGYTF. CDR3 nucleotides: TGTGCCAGCAGTGAAGTTGCGACAGGGAGGTATGGCTACACCTTC.

This sequence joins TRBV30 and TRBJ2-1, with D perhaps matching TRBD2 (6 bases). Trimming shortened V by 5 bases and J by 1 base, and 18 bases separated the two germline ends. Germline lookup yields CDR1 GTSNPN and CDR2 SVGIG (reference sequence). The CDR3 spans 16 residues. CDR3 residues: CAWVPWRAGSYNEQFF. In DNA form, the CDR3 reads TGTGCCTGGGTACCCTGGCGGGCGGGATCCTACAATGAGCAGTTCTTC. The variable domain in full, completed from reference TRBV30 and TRBJ2-1, reads SQTIHQWPATLVQPVGSPLSLECTVEGTSNPNLYWYRQAAGRGLQLLFYSVGIGQISSEVPQNLSASRPQDRQFILSSKKLLLSDSGFYLCAWVPWRAGSYNEQFFGPGTRLTVL.